These 32 T cell receptor beta chains originate from one sample sequenced in a study of blood T cells in healthy people across ages. Primers used in a second PCR of roughly 7 to 12 cycles were a sample-barcoded 5' primer and a J-beta primer mix. TCRdb analysed the 5' RACE reads with MiXCR anew, one entry per CDR3 protein. The sample consists of more than 800,000 distinct CDR3 sequences, around 30% of them appearing once. Sequenced: blood. Source of these receptors: a woman of 80 years or more in good health.

Note on this clonotype: A much larger clonotype is one base distant, so this may be a read error. The CDR3 nucleotides are TGTGCCGGCAGCTTGAGAGAGACTAGCCGGCGAGATACGCAGTATTTT. This codes for CAGSLRETSRRDTQYF. The gene calls are TRBV5-6 and TRBJ2-3; 7 bases map to TRBD2. The germline gives CDR1 SGHDT, CDR2 YYEEEE. This CDR3 comprises 16 residues. Combining the CDR3 with reference TRBV5-6 and TRBJ2-3 gives the whole variable domain DAGVTQSPTHLIKTRGQQVTLRCSPKSGHDTVSWYQQALGQGPQFIFQYYEEEERQRGNFPDRFSGHQFPNYSSELNVNALLLGDSALYLCAGSLRETSRRDTQYFGPGTRLTVL.

At least ten counts were recorded for this clonotype. V gene TRBV20-1 combines with J gene TRBJ1-4; D not certain. The CDR3 runs 11 residues. Trimming pared 6 bases from V and 6 bases from J, leaving 8 bases between. In germline, CDR1 is DFQATT, CDR2 SNEGSKA (reference sequence). The CDR3: CSAHKDEKLFF. CDR3 sequence (DNA): TGCAGTGCGCATAAGGATGAAAAACTGTTTTTT.

At least ten counts were recorded for this clonotype. The chain links TRBV6-5 to TRBJ2-7, with 10 bases aligning to TRBD1. The CDR3 has 15 residues. V shed 6 bases and J 6 bases; nucleotides not matched to a gene: 11. Germline V lookup: CDR1 MNHEY, CDR2 SVGAGI. The CDR3 DNA follows: TGTGCCAGCAGCGAAAGAAGGACAGGGGGTGTCGAGCAGTACTTC. As protein: CASSERRTGGVEQYF.

This clonotype appeared many times. The rearrangement uses TRBV6-1 and TRBJ1-2; unclear D gene. The CDR3 has 15 amino acids. Trimming removed 7 bases at V and 4 bases at J, with 19 bases between. In germline, CDR1 is MNHNS, CDR2 SASEGT. CDR3 DNA: TGTGCCAGCACGGGTCTTCTGCCTGCGGGCTATGGCTACACCTTC. Translated: CASTGLLPAGYGYTF.

This clonotype was counted a few times. The rearrangement links TRBV15 to TRBJ2-1; possibly TRBD1 or TRBD2 for D (6 bases each). The ends were cut back, 5 bases at V and 8 bases at J, with 19 bases in the middle. Looked up from germline, CDR1 is LNHNV and CDR2 is YYDKDF (reference sequence). CDR3 length equals 15 residues. As DNA, the CDR3 is TGTGCCACCAGCCGAACGCCTGTGGGGGGCGATGAGCAGTTCTTC. Residues: CATSRTPVGGDEQFF.

This clonotype was counted between two and nine times. The chain combines TRBV28 with TRBJ1-2; no clear D gene. Germline CDR1 reads MDHEN; CDR2 reads SYDVKM. V dropped 5 bases and J dropped 8 bases, with 15 bases sitting between them. The CDR3 loop spans 13 amino acids. CDR3 sequence: CASSPPLPGGYTF. The CDR3 DNA reads TGTGCCAGCAGTCCTCCGTTACCAGGCGGCTACACCTTC.

This clonotype was found a few times. This may arise from a read error, as a much more abundant clone is one base away. The V and J genes are TRBV4-3 and TRBJ2-7, with TRBD2 matching over 13 bases. J was trimmed by 2 bases and V by 4 bases; bases with no gene match: 5. The germline gives CDR1 LGHNA, CDR2 YSLEER. This CDR3 spans 16 amino acids. CDR3 loop: CASSRGLAGSTYEQYF. In DNA form, the CDR3 reads TGCGCCAGCAGCCGGGGACTAGCGGGGTCTACCTACGAGCAGTACTTC.

For this clonotype: The junction departs from the called germline gene at one end, perhaps through a read error. The chain employs TRBV10-2 and TRBJ2-3; no definite D call. The CDR3 spans 12 residues. Germline CDR1 WSHSY, CDR2 SAAADI. The CDR3 loop reads CASGERTDAQYF. The CDR3 DNA sequence: TGCGCCAGCGGTGAACGCACAGATGCGCAGTATTTT.

This clonotype was counted at least ten times. This chain uses TRBV5-5 with TRBJ1-2, with 9 bases matching TRBD1. The CDR3 is 16 residues long. V was clipped by 1 base and J by 1 base; unmatched bases: 5. Germline CDR1 and CDR2: SGHKS and YYEKEE (reference sequence). The CDR3 region is CASSLSSGQGNYGYTF. The CDR3 coding sequence is TGTGCCAGCAGCTTGAGCTCGGGACAGGGTAACTATGGCTACACCTTC.

The chain has TRBV30 and TRBJ2-7; 8 nucleotides match TRBD2. This CDR3 comprises 13 residues. CDR1 is GTSNPN, CDR2 SVGIG, per germline (reference sequence). The junction had 3 bases not matched to a gene; V was cut back by 3 bases and J by 2 bases. This chain's CDR3 is CAWRKAGAYEQYF. In DNA form, the CDR3 reads TGTGCCTGGAGAAAAGCGGGGGCCTACGAGCAGTACTTC.

The rearrangement joins TRBV6-2 or TRBV6-3 to TRBJ1-2, with a possible D match to TRBD1 (5 bases). V shed 6 bases and J shed 4 bases, with 9 bases lying between them. Germline V lookup: CDR1 MNHEY, CDR2 SVGEGT. There are 12 residues in the CDR3. CDR3 bases: TGTGCCAGCAGCGGACAAGTCTATGGCTACACCTTC. Protein product: CASSGQVYGYTF.

The J gene is TRBJ2-7, the V gene TRBV4-1, with D unclear. The germline CDR1 and CDR2 sequences are MGHRA and YSYEKL. The CDR3 has 14 amino acids. The V gene lost 0 bases and the J gene lost 7 bases, with 13 bases spanning the gap. The CDR3 bases are TGCGCCAGCAGCCAAGAAGGGTTGGGAATTGAGCAGTACTTC. Protein product: CASSQEGLGIEQYF.

The V and J genes are TRBV20-1 and TRBJ2-5; 9 bases line up with TRBD2. CDR3 size: 14 residues. V lost 7 bases, J lost 9 bases, and 15 bases stayed unmatched. CDR1 and CDR2 from the germline V gene are DFQATT and SNEGSKA (reference sequence). The CDR3 spells CSVFPGLAGGPQYF. CDR3 bases: TGCAGTGTTTTCCCGGGACTAGCAGGGGGGCCCCAGTACTTC.

This clonotype turned up a few times. A much bigger clone sits one base away, suggesting this may be a read error. The chain couples TRBV20-1 to TRBJ2-1, with 7 bases matching TRBD2. The DNA end lines up better with TRBJ2-7; the J call may be wrong. This CDR3 spans 16 amino acids. From germline, CDR1 is DFQATT and CDR2 SNEGSKA (reference sequence). CDR3 sequence: CSASGARLAAYNEQYF. In nucleotides, the CDR3 is TGCAGTGCTAGTGGTGCTCGGCTAGCGGCGTACAATGAGCAGTACTTC.

This clonotype was counted only a few times. The rearrangement uses TRBV6-5 and TRBJ1-1; possible D gene TRBD1, 5 bases. The V and J ends lost 0 bases and 4 bases respectively, with 12 bases between them. Per the germline V gene, CDR1 is MNHEY and CDR2 is SVGAGI. This CDR3 comprises 15 residues. The CDR3 reads CASSYSRQGGTEAFF. CDR3 nucleotide sequence: TGTGCCAGCAGTTACTCGAGGCAGGGCGGCACTGAAGCTTTCTTT.

Worth noting for this clonotype: A read error may account for a junction end that differs from germline. The J gene is TRBJ1-2, the V gene TRBV28; no clear D gene. The CDR3 covers 21 residues. Germline V lookup: CDR1 MDHEN, CDR2 SYDVKM. CDR3 sequence reads: CASGKYRSEVGKSTRIYGYTF. Written as DNA, the CDR3 is TGCGCCAGCGGAAAGTACCGCTCGGAAGTGGGAAAATCAACAAGGATCTATGGCTACACCTTC.

This clonotype was picked up many times. The CDR3 reads CAISESWDHSGANVLTF. The CDR3 nucleotides read TGTGCCATCAGTGAGTCTTGGGACCACTCTGGGGCCAACGTCCTGACTTTC. The chain links TRBV10-3 to TRBJ2-6; the D gene could be TRBD1 or TRBD2 (5 bases each). Trimming took 0 bases from V and 0 from J, leaving 9 bases between them. The germline V gene has CDR1 ENHRY and CDR2 SYGVKD. The CDR3 runs to 17 residues.

The table lists this clonotype with a few counts. This may be a read error: a much more frequent sequence differs by one nucleotide. This sequence joins TRBV15 and TRBJ2-1; TRBD2 is a possible D gene (7 bases). The CDR3 runs 18 residues. Per germline, CDR1 LNHNV and CDR2 YYDKDF (reference sequence). CDR3 sequence reads: CATGREFGGGLSRDEQFF. The CDR3 nucleotides read TGTGCCACCGGCAGAGAATTTGGGGGGGGCCTAAGTCGCGATGAGCAGTTCTTC.

The sample holds many counts of this clonotype. The chain is built from TRBV5-1 and TRBJ2-1; the D is unclear. CDR3 length: 12 residues. Germline loops: CDR1 SGHRS, CDR2 YFSETQ. Deletions cut 0 bases from V and 7 bases from J, with 5 bases between. This chain's CDR3 is CASSLAWNEQFF. Written as DNA, the CDR3 is TGCGCCAGCAGCTTGGCCTGGAATGAGCAGTTCTTC.

Only a few counts were recorded for this clonotype. Since a much larger clone is just one base distant, this may be a read error. The genes are TRBV29-1 and TRBJ2-7, with 8 bases fitting TRBD1. Germline CDR1 SQVTM, CDR2 ANQGSEA. The CDR3 extends over 13 amino acids. The J segment lost 7 bases and the V segment lost 1 base, leaving 6 bases of the junction unmatched. CDR3 residues: CSVEADRAGEQYF. CDR3 bases: TGCAGCGTTGAAGCGGACAGGGCTGGTGAGCAGTACTTC.

V gene TRBV7-2 combines with J gene TRBJ2-4, with D tentatively TRBD1 (8 bases). The J call may be in error: the DNA end matches TRBJ2-7 better. The CDR3 has 16 amino acids. Germline CDR1 reads SGHTA; CDR2 reads FQGNSA. CDR3 sequence (DNA): TGTGCCAGCAACCCGGGGGGCGGACAGGGTTCGTACGAGCAGTACTTC. Translating it yields CASNPGGGQGSYEQYF.

This clonotype was seen at least ten times. The chain has TRBV5-1 and TRBJ2-1; 7 bases are a match to TRBD2. This CDR3 contains 11 residues. J was trimmed by 10 bases and V by 7 bases; bases with no gene match: 5. The germline V gene has CDR1 SGHRS and CDR2 YFSETQ. This CDR3 is CASSWEGEQFF. For the CDR3, the DNA is TGCGCCAGCTCTTGGGAGGGGGAGCAGTTCTTC.

This clonotype occurred many times. This chain connects TRBV7-9 to TRBJ2-7, with D unclear. Germline CDR1 SEHNR, CDR2 FQNEAQ (reference sequence). The CDR3 covers 15 residues. The germline V and J ends were trimmed by 1 base and 3 bases, with 13 bases remaining between them. CDR3 sequence reads: CASSLVGSRGYEQYF. For the CDR3, the DNA is TGTGCCAGCAGCTTAGTAGGATCCCGCGGCTACGAGCAGTACTTC. The variable domain in full, with the rest retrieved from reference TRBV7-9 and TRBJ2-7, is DTGVSQNPRHKITKRGQNVTFRCDPISEHNRLYWYRQTLGQGPEFLTYFQNEAQLEKSRLLSDRFSAERPKGSFSTLEIQRTEQGDSAMYLCASSLVGSRGYEQYFGPGTRLTVT.

This clonotype was seen a single time. V gene TRBV6-4 combines with J gene TRBJ2-4; TRBD1 is a possible D gene (5 bases). Germline V gene sequence: CDR1 MRHNA, CDR2 SNTAGT. With 8 bases removed from V and 7 bases from J, the gap between germline ends came to 12 bases. The CDR3 loop spans 12 amino acids. CDR3 DNA sequence: TGTGCCAGCCGACAGACCCGGAACATTCAGTACTTC. Translation gives CASRQTRNIQYF.

The V gene is TRBV9, the J gene TRBJ2-7, with 14 bases lining up with TRBD2. CDR1 SGDLS and CDR2 YYNGEE come from the germline V gene. The V segment lost 7 bases and the J segment 5 bases; nucleotides outside the gene matches: 11. The CDR3 totals 16 residues. CDR3 in DNA: TGTGCCAGCGGGATCGGACTAGCGGGAGGAATCAACGAGCAGTACTTC. It translates to CASGIGLAGGINEQYF.

The chain is built from TRBV9 and TRBJ1-5, with a weak D call TRBD1 (5 bases). Trimming took off 0 bases at V and 6 bases at J, with 16 bases between the two ends. The germline gives CDR1 SGDLS, CDR2 YYNGEE. The CDR3 extends over 16 amino acids. The DNA for the CDR3 is TGTGCCAGCAGCGTAGTTCAACAGGTTCGTTGTCAGCCCCAGCATTTT. Encoded protein: CASSVVQQVRCQPQHF.

This clonotype appeared a few times. This may be a read error, as it is one base from a much larger clone. The gene calls are TRBV6-2 or TRBV6-3 and TRBJ2-7; no definite D call. Germline V CDR1 and CDR2: MNHEY, SVGEGT. The CDR3 is 15 amino acids. The ends were cut back, 5 bases at V and 7 bases at J, with 21 bases in the middle. The CDR3 reads CASSIMDAPGNEQYF. The DNA of the CDR3 is TGTGCCAGCAGTATAATGGACGCTCCTGGGAATGAGCAGTACTTC.

With regard to this clonotype: This may arise from a read error, as a much more abundant clone is one base away. V usage is TRBV7-9 and J usage is TRBJ2-1, with D tentatively TRBD1 (5 bases). The germline V gene encodes CDR1 SEHNR and CDR2 FQNEAQ (reference sequence). The CDR3 has 16 amino acids. Trimming pared 5 bases from V and 4 bases from J, leaving 18 bases between. The CDR3, as DNA: TGTGCCAGCAGCCCACTTGCAGGGTGTGGTTACAATGAGCAGTTCTTC. It is translated as CASSPLAGCGYNEQFF.

In its sample, this clonotype was seen many times. V and J are TRBV20-1 and TRBJ2-5; D is unresolved. CDR3 length equals 13 residues. Trimming removed 5 bases at V and 4 bases at J, with 14 bases between. Germline-derived CDR1 and CDR2 are DFQATT and SNEGSKA (reference sequence). This CDR3 reads CSAPKGTGETQYF. CDR3 in DNA: TGCAGTGCTCCCAAGGGTACGGGAGAGACCCAGTACTTC.

The chain employs TRBV7-6 and TRBJ2-1; tentatively, D is TRBD2 (5 bases). The V end lost 1 base, the J end lost 2 bases, and 21 bases lay between the germline ends. Germline V lookup: CDR1 SGHVS, CDR2 FNYEAQ. The CDR3 length is 19 residues. This CDR3 reads CASSLDGEKRMRPYNEQFF. Here the CDR3 DNA reads TGTGCCAGCAGCTTAGATGGTGAGAAGCGGATGAGACCCTACAATGAGCAGTTCTTC.

At least ten counts were recorded for this clonotype. The V gene is TRBV20-1, the J gene TRBJ2-5, with TRBD2 as a possible D gene (6 bases). The CDR3 is 13 residues long. V lost 6 bases and J lost 5, with 16 bases in between. Germline V gives CDR1 DFQATT, CDR2 SNEGSKA (reference sequence). The CDR3 loop is CSAPNGGRETQYF. In DNA form, the CDR3 reads TGCAGTGCGCCCAACGGGGGAAGGGAGACCCAGTACTTC.

This clonotype was seen repeatedly, ten times or more. This chain joins TRBV14 and TRBJ2-7; D may be TRBD1 or TRBD2 (5 bases each). In germline, CDR1 is SGHDN, CDR2 FVKESK. This CDR3 is 13 amino acids long. With 4 bases removed from V and 3 bases from J, the gap between germline ends came to 10 bases. CDR3 sequence (DNA): TGTGCCAGCAGCCTCGATGGGGGCTACGAGCAGTACTTC. As protein: CASSLDGGYEQYF.